The sequence of this T cell receptor (beta chain) was determined in a study of metastatic and nonmetastatic thyroid tumors. Study-wide context: Both malignant and benign thyroid patients supplied peripheral blood and tumor or nodule tissue samples, across which the repertoires of these patients were then compared. General study results and limits: The study reportedly found significantly higher TCR beta diversity in malignant thyroid tumors than benign nodules, in blood and tumor.

V gave up 6 bases and J gave up 6 bases; unmatched junction bases: 8. Germline lookup yields CDR1 DFQATT and CDR2 SNEGSKA (reference sequence). CDR3 length: 13 residues. About this clone itself: What it recognizes is unknown.

Until they underwent thyroid surgery, no patient had received any treatment. TCRdb re-called the PCR reads through MiXCR. Among around 26,000 clones, approximately 22% were seen once, and the ten largest hold roughly 4.5%. V usage is TRBV20-1 and J usage is TRBJ1-5, with 7 nucleotides matching TRBD1. The material sequenced was adjacent normal tissue. This clonotype was obtained from a female donor with papillary thyroid cancer or a benign thyroid nodule (not recorded which). Some clones in this sample may be carry-over from other donors' samples. Here the CDR3 DNA reads TGCAGTGCAACACAGGGGAGGGGTCAGCCCCAGCATTTT. Encoded protein: CSATQGRGQPQHF.